Each of the 3 T cell receptor beta chains below was sequenced from the same sample in a study of cytomegalovirus exposure and HLA in healthy donors. The study ran its PCR with 60 Vbeta and 13 Jbeta primers. Measured with immunoSEQ multiplex PCR; TCRdb has only the in-frame clones, and not every one. The sample totals 40,000 to 65,000 clones. The sample consisted of PBMCs. The origin of the receptors is a man aged 35 to 55 in good health and CMV-seropositive.

V gene TRBV27 combines with J gene TRBJ2-7; 7 bases are shared with TRBD1. CDR3 length equals 13 residues. V shed 3 bases, J shed 4 bases, and the junction held 3 bases outside the gene matches. Germline V gene data show CDR1 as MNHEY and CDR2 as SMNVEV (reference sequence). The CDR3 bases are TGTGCCAGCAGTTTCGCCAGGGGGTACGAGCAGTACTTC. It is translated as CASSFARGYEQYF.

The chain is built from TRBV6-1 and TRBJ2-3; D may be TRBD2 (6 bases). Germline V gene lookup returns CDR1 MNHNS and CDR2 SASEGT. The CDR3 spans 15 residues. V was pared by 6 bases and J by 0 bases, with 13 bases between. CDR3 amino acids: CASSEMRESTDTQYF. CDR3 coding DNA: TGTGCCAGCAGCGAGATGCGGGAAAGCACAGATACGCAGTATTTT.

Here the CDR3 DNA reads TGTGCCAGCAGCCAAGGTAACAGGGGGCGAAACTATGGCTACACCTTC. It codes for CASSQGNRGRNYGYTF. This chain joins TRBV4-2 and TRBJ1-2; TRBD1 aligns across 9 bases. The J segment lost 2 bases and the V segment lost 1 base, leaving 5 bases of the junction unmatched. The CDR3 has 16 residues. From germline, CDR1 is LGHNA and CDR2 YNFKEQ.